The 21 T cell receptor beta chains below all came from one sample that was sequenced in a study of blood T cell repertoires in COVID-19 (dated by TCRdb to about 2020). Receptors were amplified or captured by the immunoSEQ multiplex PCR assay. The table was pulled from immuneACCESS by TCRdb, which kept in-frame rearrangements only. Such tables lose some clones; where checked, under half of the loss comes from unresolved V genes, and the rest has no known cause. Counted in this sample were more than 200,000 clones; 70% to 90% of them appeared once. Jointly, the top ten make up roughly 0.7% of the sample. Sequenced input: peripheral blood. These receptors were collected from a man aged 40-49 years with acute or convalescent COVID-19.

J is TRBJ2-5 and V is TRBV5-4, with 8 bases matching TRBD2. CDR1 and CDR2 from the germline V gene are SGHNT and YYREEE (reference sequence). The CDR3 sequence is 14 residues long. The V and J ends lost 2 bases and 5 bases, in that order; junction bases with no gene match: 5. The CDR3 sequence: CASSFGQRGETQYF. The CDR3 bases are TGTGCCAGCAGCTTTGGACAGCGGGGGGAGACCCAGTACTTC.

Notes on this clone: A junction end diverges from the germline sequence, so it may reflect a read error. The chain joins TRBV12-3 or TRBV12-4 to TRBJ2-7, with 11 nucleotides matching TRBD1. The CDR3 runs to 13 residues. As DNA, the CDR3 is TGTGCCAGCCGGACAGGGGGCTCCCACGAGCAGTACTTC. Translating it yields CASRTGGSHEQYF.

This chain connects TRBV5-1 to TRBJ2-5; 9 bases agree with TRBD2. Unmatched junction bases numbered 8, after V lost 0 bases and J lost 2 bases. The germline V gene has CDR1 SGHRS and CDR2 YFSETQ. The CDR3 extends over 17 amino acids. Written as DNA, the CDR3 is TGCGCCAGCAGCTTGGGGGTGTTAGCGGGGGAACAAGAGACCCAGTACTTC. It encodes CASSLGVLAGEQETQYF. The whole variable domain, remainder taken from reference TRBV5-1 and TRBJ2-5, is KAGVTQTPRYLIKTRGQQVTLSCSPISGHRSVSWYQQTPGQGLQFLFEYFSETQRNKGNFPGRFSGRQFSNSRSEMNVSTLELGDSALYLCASSLGVLAGEQETQYFGPGTRLLVL.

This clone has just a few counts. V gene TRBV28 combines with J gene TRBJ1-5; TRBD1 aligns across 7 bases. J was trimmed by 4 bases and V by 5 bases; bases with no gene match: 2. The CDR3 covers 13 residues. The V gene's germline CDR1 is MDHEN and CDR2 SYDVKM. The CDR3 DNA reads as TGTGCCAGCAGTGGGGGACAGAATCAGCCCCAGCATTTT. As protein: CASSGGQNQPQHF. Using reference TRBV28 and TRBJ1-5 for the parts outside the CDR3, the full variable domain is DVKVTQSSRYLVKRTGEKVFLECVQDMDHENMFWYRQDPGLGLRLIYFSYDVKMKEKGDIPEGYSVSREKKERFSLILESASTNQTSMYLCASSGGQNQPQHFGDGTRLSIL.

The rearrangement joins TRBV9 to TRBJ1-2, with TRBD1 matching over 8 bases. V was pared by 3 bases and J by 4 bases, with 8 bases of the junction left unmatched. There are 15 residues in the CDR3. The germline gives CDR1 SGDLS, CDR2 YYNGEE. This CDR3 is CASSDSQGVAYGYTF. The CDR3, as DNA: TGTGCCAGCAGCGACTCACAGGGGGTTGCCTATGGCTACACCTTC.

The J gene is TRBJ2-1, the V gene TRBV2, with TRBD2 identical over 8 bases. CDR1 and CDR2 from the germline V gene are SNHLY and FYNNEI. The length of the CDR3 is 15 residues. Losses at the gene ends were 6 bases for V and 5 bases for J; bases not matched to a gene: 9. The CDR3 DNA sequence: TGTGCCAGCAGAAAAACCGGGACTAGGGACAATGAGCAGTTCTTC. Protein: CASRKTGTRDNEQFF.

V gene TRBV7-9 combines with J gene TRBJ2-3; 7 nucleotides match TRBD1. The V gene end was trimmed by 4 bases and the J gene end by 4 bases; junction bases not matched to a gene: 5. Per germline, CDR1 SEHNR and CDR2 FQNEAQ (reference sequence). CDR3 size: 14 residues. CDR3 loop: CASSSLQGSDTQYF. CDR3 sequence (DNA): TGTGCCAGCAGCTCCTTACAGGGGTCAGATACGCAGTATTTT.

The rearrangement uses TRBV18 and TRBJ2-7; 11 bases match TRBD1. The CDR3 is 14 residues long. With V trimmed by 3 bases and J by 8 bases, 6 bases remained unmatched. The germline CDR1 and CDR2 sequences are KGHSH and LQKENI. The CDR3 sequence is CASSPPGTGGKQYF. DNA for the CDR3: TGTGCCAGCTCACCCCCCGGGACAGGGGGGAAGCAGTACTTC.

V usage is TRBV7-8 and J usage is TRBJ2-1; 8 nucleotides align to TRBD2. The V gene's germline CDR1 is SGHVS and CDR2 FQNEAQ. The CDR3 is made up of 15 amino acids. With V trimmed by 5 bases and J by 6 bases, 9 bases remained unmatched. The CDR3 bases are TGTGCCAGCAGCGGCCAACTCGCGGGAGGCAATGAGCAGTTCTTC. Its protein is CASSGQLAGGNEQFF.

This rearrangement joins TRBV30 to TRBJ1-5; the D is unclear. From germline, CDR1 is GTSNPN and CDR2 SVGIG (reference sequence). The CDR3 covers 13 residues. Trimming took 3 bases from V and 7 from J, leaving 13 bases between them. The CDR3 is CAWRETVNQPQHF. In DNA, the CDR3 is TGTGCCTGGAGAGAAACAGTCAACCAGCCCCAGCATTTT.

The CDR3 loop is CASRAGELFF. In DNA form, the CDR3 reads TGTGCCAGCCGGGCCGGGGAGCTGTTTTTT. The chain recombines TRBV2 with TRBJ2-2; the D is unclear. CDR1 and CDR2 from the germline V gene are SNHLY and FYNNEI. V lost 8 bases to trimming and J lost 6 bases, with 4 bases between them. The length of the CDR3 is 10 residues.

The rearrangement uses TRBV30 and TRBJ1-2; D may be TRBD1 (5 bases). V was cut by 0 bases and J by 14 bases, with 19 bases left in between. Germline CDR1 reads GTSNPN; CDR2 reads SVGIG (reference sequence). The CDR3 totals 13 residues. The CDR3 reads CAWSVRSGLAFTF. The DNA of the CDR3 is TGTGCCTGGAGTGTACGGTCAGGGTTAGCTTTTACCTTC.

In nucleotides, the CDR3 is TGTGCCAGCAGCTTAGATGGGCTAGCGGTACCCGGAGAGACCCAGTACTTC. Translation gives CASSLDGLAVPGETQYF. The genes are TRBV11-2 and TRBJ2-5; 7 nucleotides match TRBD2. J was trimmed by 4 bases and V by 0 bases; bases with no gene match: 11. Per germline, CDR1 SGHAT and CDR2 FQNNGV. The CDR3 is 17 residues long.

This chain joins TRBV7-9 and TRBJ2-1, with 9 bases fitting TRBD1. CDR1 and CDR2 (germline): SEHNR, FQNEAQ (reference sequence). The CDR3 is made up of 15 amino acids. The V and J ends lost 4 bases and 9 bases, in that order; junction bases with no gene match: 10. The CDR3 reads CASSSPDRGRREQFF. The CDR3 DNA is TGTGCCAGCAGCTCACCGGACAGGGGCAGGCGTGAGCAGTTCTTC.

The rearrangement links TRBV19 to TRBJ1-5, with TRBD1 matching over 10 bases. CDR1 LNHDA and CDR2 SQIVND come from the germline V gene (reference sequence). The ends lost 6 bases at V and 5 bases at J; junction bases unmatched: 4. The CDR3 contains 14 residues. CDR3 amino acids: CASRDRGMDQPQHF. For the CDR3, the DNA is TGTGCCAGTAGGGACAGGGGGATGGATCAGCCCCAGCATTTT.

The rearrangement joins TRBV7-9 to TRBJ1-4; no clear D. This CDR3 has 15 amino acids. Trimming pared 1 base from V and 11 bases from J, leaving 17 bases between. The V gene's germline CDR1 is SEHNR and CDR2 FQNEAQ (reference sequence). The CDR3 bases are TGTGCCAGCAGCTTAGGAGAACTTACTAATTGGAAACTGTTTTTT. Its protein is CASSLGELTNWKLFF.

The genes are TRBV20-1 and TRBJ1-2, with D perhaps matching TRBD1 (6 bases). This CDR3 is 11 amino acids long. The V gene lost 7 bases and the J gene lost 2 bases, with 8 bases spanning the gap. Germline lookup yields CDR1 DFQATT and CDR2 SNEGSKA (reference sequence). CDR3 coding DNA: TGCAGTGTGGGGACAAACTATGGCTACACCTTC. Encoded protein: CSVGTNYGYTF.

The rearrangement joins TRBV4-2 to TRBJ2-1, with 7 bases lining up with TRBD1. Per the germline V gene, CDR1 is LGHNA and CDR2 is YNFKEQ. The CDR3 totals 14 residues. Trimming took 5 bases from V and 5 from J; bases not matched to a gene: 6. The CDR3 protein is CASSTGTVDNEQFF. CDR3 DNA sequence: TGTGCCAGCAGCACCGGGACAGTCGACAATGAGCAGTTCTTC.

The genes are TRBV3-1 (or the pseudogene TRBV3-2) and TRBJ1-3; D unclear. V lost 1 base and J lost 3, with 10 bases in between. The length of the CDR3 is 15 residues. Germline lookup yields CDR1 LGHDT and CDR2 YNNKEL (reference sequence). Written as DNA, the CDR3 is TGTGCCAGCAGCCAAGCTTCACTAATTGGAAACACCATATATTTT. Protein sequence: CASSQASLIGNTIYF.

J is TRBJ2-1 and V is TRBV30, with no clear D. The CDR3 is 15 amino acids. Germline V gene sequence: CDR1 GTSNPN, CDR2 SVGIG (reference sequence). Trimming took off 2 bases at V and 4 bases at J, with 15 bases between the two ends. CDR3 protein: CAWSRPTDWYNEQFF. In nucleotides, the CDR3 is TGTGCCTGGAGTAGACCCACCGACTGGTACAATGAGCAGTTCTTC.

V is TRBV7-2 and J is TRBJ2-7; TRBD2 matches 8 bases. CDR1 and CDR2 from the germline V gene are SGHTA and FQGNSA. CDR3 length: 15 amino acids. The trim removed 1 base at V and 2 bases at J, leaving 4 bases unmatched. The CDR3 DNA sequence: TGTGCCAGCAGCTTAGTGGGAGCGGGGGCCTACGAGCAGTACTTC. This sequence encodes CASSLVGAGAYEQYF.